The rows below give T cell receptor beta chains drawn from one sample of a study of T cells in tumors after PD-1 blockade. Sequencing used immunoSEQ multiplex PCR; TCRdb keeps in-frame clones, though not all of them. The sample includes around 34,000 clones, 73% of them seen just once. This specimen consisted of PBMCs, obtained after anti-PD-1 treatment. Receptors were obtained from a human donor with basal cell carcinoma. CDR3s include the opening cysteine and the closing phenylalanine or tryptophan. The D gene is left open where the match is weak. Clone size, where shown, is once, few, many, or a class for clones that have expanded.

V gene	J gene	D gene	clone size	CDR3 protein	CDR3 DNA
TRBV29-1	TRBJ1-2	.	once	CSVATADYGYTF	TGCAGCGTTGCGACAGCGGACTATGGCTACACCTTC
TRBV4-2	TRBJ2-7	.	.	CASSRPARAGAYEQYF	TGTGCCAGCAGCCGACCGGCGCGAGCGGGCGCCTACGAGCAGTACTTC
TRBV19	TRBJ2-2	.	.	CASSMTSTGELFF	TGTGCCAGTAGTATGACATCCACCGGGGAGCTGTTTTTT
TRBV19	TRBJ1-4	TRBD1	.	CASSLSGQKLFF	TGTGCCAGTAGTCTCTCGGGACAGAAACTGTTTTTT
TRBV6-6	TRBJ2-2	.	few	CASSRKGDTGELFF	TGTGCCAGCAGTAGGAAGGGAGACACCGGGGAGCTGTTTTTT
TRBV7-8	TRBJ1-2	.	.	CASSLGQALYGYTF	TGTGCCAGCAGCTTAGGACAGGCCCTCTATGGCTACACCTTC
TRBV7-9	TRBJ2-7	.	.	CASSLQGPLGEQYF	TGTGCCAGCAGCTTACAGGGACCCTTGGGGGAGCAGTACTTC
TRBV30	TRBJ1-1	TRBD1	.	CACQRQGNVAEAFF	TGTGCCTGCCAACGACAGGGGAACGTGGCTGAAGCTTTCTTT
TRBV6-1	TRBJ2-2	TRBD1	.	CASSEVGGTGSTGELFF	TGTGCCAGCAGTGAAGTAGGGGGGACAGGGTCCACCGGGGAGCTGTTTTTT
TRBV9	TRBJ1-4	TRBD1	.	CASSVESGGWEKLFF	TGTGCCAGCAGCGTAGAGTCAGGGGGCTGGGAAAAACTGTTTTTT